This is a list of T cell receptor beta chains from one sample in a study of T cell changes during pregnancy in multiple sclerosis. The assay was immunoSEQ multiplex PCR, and TCRdb's table has in-frame clones only and misses some. The sample holds roughly 46,000 clones, 93% seen once. The sequencing here drew on CD8+ T cells from peripheral blood mononuclear cells, taken after pregnancy. All receptors come from a female donor with multiple sclerosis, enrolled in a pregnancy study. CDR3s include the opening cysteine and the closing phenylalanine or tryptophan. Each record gives: CDR3 protein, CDR3 DNA, V gene, clone size, J gene, D gene. A D gene is named only where the DNA matches it firmly. Part of the rows lack a size; the others show once, few, many or a class for expanded clones.

CASSTTGTSGRASSYNEQFF TGTGCCAGCAGTACTACCGGGACTAGCGGGAGGGCATCATCCTACAATGAGCAGTTCTTC TRBV28 . TRBJ2-1 TRBD2
CASSIPGHRNYGYTF TGTGCCAGCAGTATCCCGGGACACCGTAACTATGGCTACACCTTC TRBV2 . TRBJ1-2 .
CASSLVQGARTEAFF TGTGCCAGCAGCTTAGTTCAGGGGGCGCGCACTGAAGCTTTCTTT TRBV7-8 once TRBJ1-1 TRBD1
CSVEGGSDYGYTF TGCAGCGTTGAAGGAGGGTCGGACTATGGCTACACCTTC TRBV29-1 . TRBJ1-2 .
CASSEEERWANYGYTF TGTGCCAGCAGTGAAGAGGAGCGTTGGGCTAACTATGGCTACACCTTC TRBV6-1 once TRBJ1-2 .
CASSPGQGSSGNTIYF TGTGCCAGCTCACCGGGACAGGGGAGCTCTGGAAACACCATATATTTT TRBV18 . TRBJ1-3 TRBD1
CASSYSGEMANSPLHF TGTGCCAGCAGTTACTCCGGGGAAATGGCCAATTCACCCCTCCACTTT TRBV6-5 . TRBJ1-6 .
CASSVRGGIQYF TGTGCCAGCAGCGTAAGGGGTGGCATTCAGTACTTC TRBV9 . TRBJ2-4 .
CASSQGGGKNTEAFF TGCGCCAGCAGCCAAGGGGGGGGCAAGAACACTGAAGCTTTCTTT TRBV4-3 . TRBJ1-1 .
CAIRDRGQNTEAFF TGTGCCATCCGGGACAGGGGTCAGAACACTGAAGCTTTCTTT TRBV6-6 . TRBJ1-1 TRBD1
CASSVGDRDSGYGYTF TGTGCCAGCAGCGTAGGGGATCGGGATTCCGGCTATGGCTACACCTTC TRBV9 . TRBJ1-2 .
CASSRTGNSNQPQHF TGTGCCAGCTCAAGGACAGGAAATAGCAATCAGCCCCAGCATTTT TRBV18 . TRBJ1-5 TRBD1
CASSLGGQAKLFF TGTGCCAGCAGCTTAGGAGGCCAAGCAAAACTGTTTTTT TRBV7-9 . TRBJ1-4 .
CASTPQGLLDTEAFF TGTGCCAGCACCCCCCAGGGACTCCTCGATACTGAAGCTTTCTTT TRBV9 few TRBJ1-1 .